Below, 32 T cell receptor beta chains from the same sample are listed, as sequenced in a study of shared clonotypes between healthy human individuals. Clones were read by immunoSEQ multiplex PCR, and TCRdb kept only the in-frame ones, dropping some. The sample has over 400,000 clones; over 70% are singletons. Source material: PBMCs. The receptors originated from a woman in her thirties or forties in good health. Some clones in this sample may be carry-over from other donors' samples.

This chain links TRBV4-2 with TRBJ2-4; TRBD1 is a possible D gene (6 bases). V was pared by 4 bases and J by 8 bases, with 18 bases between. The CDR3 has 15 amino acids. Germline CDR1 reads LGHNA; CDR2 reads YNFKEQ. The CDR3 sequence: CASSRGGVGGDIQYF. Here the CDR3 DNA reads TGTGCCAGCAGCCGAGGGGGAGTAGGTGGAGACATTCAGTACTTC.

For this clone: A far larger clone differs by one base, so this is likely a read error. The chain links TRBV6-5 to TRBJ2-5; D not resolved. The CDR3 has 11 amino acids. Germline V gene data show CDR1 as MNHEY and CDR2 as SVGAGI. V was trimmed by 2 bases and J by 11 bases, leaving 9 bases between them. The CDR3 loop reads CASSYQWMQYF. CDR3 nucleotide sequence: TGTGCCAGCAGTTACCAGTGGATGCAGTACTTC.

This chain uses TRBV29-1 with TRBJ1-5; no clear D gene. The germline V gene encodes CDR1 SQVTM and CDR2 ANQGSEA. This CDR3 contains 14 residues. Trimming cost V 6 bases and J 3 bases, with 15 bases left between them. The CDR3 is CSVETGSPNQPQHF. The DNA for the CDR3 is TGCAGCGTCGAAACCGGGAGCCCCAATCAGCCCCAGCATTTT.

This clone has more than one count but fewer than ten. The gene calls are TRBV15 and TRBJ1-1; perhaps TRBD1 as D (5 bases). The CDR3 extends over 14 amino acids. The V end was cut by 3 bases, the J end by 4 bases, with 12 bases between. Germline-derived CDR1 and CDR2 are LNHNV and YYDKDF (reference sequence). This CDR3 is CATSRLGGVTEAFF. CDR3 coding DNA: TGTGCCACCAGCAGGCTGGGGGGGGTCACTGAAGCTTTCTTT.

This clone came up many times. The chain joins TRBV9 to TRBJ2-3, with 16 positions matching TRBD2. With 4 bases clipped from V and 3 bases from J, the junction kept 14 bases outside the gene matches. The length of the CDR3 is 20 residues. Germline lookup yields CDR1 SGDLS and CDR2 YYNGEE. CDR3 residues: CASSSAPGTSGRAGTDTQYF. In nucleotides, the CDR3 is TGTGCCAGCAGCTCAGCCCCCGGGACTAGCGGGAGGGCCGGAACAGATACGCAGTATTTT.

The rearrangement uses TRBV6-5 and TRBJ1-5, with D possibly TRBD1 on 6 matching bases. Trimming took off 7 bases at V and 7 bases at J, with 11 bases between the two ends. Germline V gene lookup returns CDR1 MNHEY and CDR2 SVGAGI. CDR3 length: 12 residues. DNA for the CDR3: TGTGCCAGCAACTTCAGGGGCCAGCCCCAGCATTTT. It translates to CASNFRGQPQHF.

In its sample, this clone was seen once. The V call is TRBV7-2, the J call TRBJ1-3, with unresolved D. This CDR3 has 12 residues. Germline V gene lookup returns CDR1 SGHTA and CDR2 FQGNSA. Trimming shortened V by 5 bases and J by 5 bases, and 7 bases separated the two germline ends. The CDR3, as DNA: TGTGCCAGCAGCGCATCTAGAAACACCATATATTTT. Translating gives CASSASRNTIYF.

V gene TRBV4-3 combines with J gene TRBJ1-2; no clear D. The ends were cut back, 0 bases at V and 7 bases at J, with 12 bases in the middle. Germline V CDR1 and CDR2: LGHNA, YSLEER. CDR3 length equals 14 residues. Written as DNA, the CDR3 is TGCGCCAGCAGCCAAGATTACGGGTTTTTTGGCTACACCTTC. Protein: CASSQDYGFFGYTF.

This rearrangement joins TRBV7-9 to TRBJ2-7, with 11 bases identical to TRBD2. J lost 6 bases, V lost 5 bases, and 12 bases had no gene match. The germline CDR1 and CDR2 sequences are SEHNR and FQNEAQ (reference sequence). This CDR3 is built from 16 residues. CDR3 protein: CASSMLAGGPSGEQYF. Here the CDR3 DNA reads TGTGCCAGCAGCATGTTAGCGGGAGGGCCTTCTGGCGAGCAGTACTTC. Full variable domain (rest looked up from reference TRBV7-9 and TRBJ2-7): DTGVSQNPRHKITKRGQNVTFRCDPISEHNRLYWYRQTLGQGPEFLTYFQNEAQLEKSRLLSDRFSAERPKGSFSTLEIQRTEQGDSAMYLCASSMLAGGPSGEQYFGPGTRLTVT.

This clone was seen more than once but under ten times. The chain carries TRBV5-1 and TRBJ2-1; 15 bases agree with TRBD2. This CDR3 is 16 amino acids long. Trimming took 8 bases from V and 3 from J; bases not matched to a gene: 6. Looked up from germline, CDR1 is SGHRS and CDR2 is YFSETQ. This CDR3 reads CASGLAGGFGYNEQFF. The CDR3 region has the DNA TGCGCCAGTGGACTAGCGGGAGGGTTTGGCTACAATGAGCAGTTCTTC.

In the case of this clone: A far bigger clonotype differs at one base, so this is likely a read error. The same CDR3 arises from other DNA sequences in this sample as well. The CDR3 DNA reads as TGTGCCAGCAGCGTTTCCGGGGCCGACAGGGCTTTGGAAAAACTGTTTTTT. Translation: CASSVSGADRALEKLFF. The chain is built from TRBV28 and TRBJ1-4; 7 bases line up with TRBD1. This CDR3 has 17 amino acids. The ends lost 6 bases at V and 8 bases at J; junction bases unmatched: 18. Germline loops: CDR1 MDHEN, CDR2 SYDVKM.

This clone was recorded only once. The rearrangement joins TRBV29-1 to TRBJ2-1, with D hard to call. This CDR3 spans 12 amino acids. V was clipped by 2 bases and J by 3 bases, with 5 bases between them. Germline loops: CDR1 SQVTM, CDR2 ANQGSEA. The CDR3 DNA reads TGCAGCGTTGAAACCAGCTACAATGAGCAGTTCTTC. Amino acids: CSVETSYNEQFF.

This clone was recorded many times. This chain connects TRBV19 to TRBJ2-7; 7 positions agree with TRBD1. V shed 5 bases and J 1 base; nucleotides not matched to a gene: 5. The CDR3 runs 14 residues. Germline CDR1 LNHDA, CDR2 SQIVND (reference sequence). CDR3 sequence: CASSLTGNSYEQYF. For the CDR3, the DNA is TGTGCCAGTAGTTTGACAGGGAATTCCTACGAGCAGTACTTC.

Comments on this clone: It may be a read error: a sequence one base away is much more abundant. This sample includes further DNA sequences coding for the same CDR3. J is TRBJ2-5 and V is TRBV5-6; D is uncertain. The CDR3 sequence is 13 residues long. Germline CDR1 SGHDT, CDR2 YYEEEE. CDR3 sequence (DNA): TGTGCCAGCAGCCCTGACAACCAAGAGACACAGTACTTC. The encoded protein is CASSPDNQETQYF.

The rearrangement links TRBV28 to TRBJ2-2; TRBD2 agrees at 8 bases. The CDR3 is 19 residues long. Germline trimming cut 5 bases from V and 1 base from J; bases unmatched to any gene: 15. Per the germline V gene, CDR1 is MDHEN and CDR2 is SYDVKM. The CDR3 sequence: CASSNPAGVRRRNTGELFF. DNA of the CDR3: TGTGCCAGCAGTAACCCAGCGGGAGTGCGGCGGCGGAACACCGGGGAGCTGTTTTTT.

The chain combines TRBV28 with TRBJ1-3; no firm D call. V was shortened by 1 base and J by 3 bases, with 7 bases between the two germline ends. Germline CDR1 MDHEN, CDR2 SYDVKM. The CDR3 sequence is 14 residues long. DNA for the CDR3: TGTGCCAGCAGTTTATACGTTGGTGGAAACACCATATATTTT. Amino acids: CASSLYVGGNTIYF.

The chain couples TRBV9 to TRBJ2-7, with a possible D match to TRBD1 (5 bases). This CDR3 region has 16 residues. Germline lookup yields CDR1 SGDLS and CDR2 YYNGEE. V was cut by 0 bases and J by 3 bases, with 16 bases left in between. Here the CDR3 reads CASSVDPQGALYEQYF. The CDR3 DNA reads TGTGCCAGCAGCGTAGACCCCCAGGGTGCTCTCTACGAGCAGTACTTC.

In its sample, this clone was seen once. The V gene is TRBV6-4, the J gene TRBJ2-2; D is uncertain. V was trimmed by 5 bases and J by 3 bases, leaving 7 bases between them. This CDR3 region has 13 residues. Germline loops: CDR1 MRHNA, CDR2 SNTAGT. This CDR3 reads CASSSRDTGELFF. The CDR3 DNA reads TGTGCCAGCAGTTCCCGGGACACCGGGGAGCTGTTTTTT.

The chain carries TRBV28 and TRBJ2-7, with 10 bases aligning to TRBD2. Germline CDR1 is MDHEN and CDR2 is SYDVKM. With 5 bases clipped from V and 2 bases from J, the junction kept 18 bases outside the gene matches. The CDR3 extends over 19 amino acids. The CDR3 DNA follows: TGTGCCAGCAGTCCTCCGGGGCAGGGGGGAACTAGCGGGACCTACGAGCAGTACTTC. It encodes CASSPPGQGGTSGTYEQYF. The full variable domain, completed using reference TRBV28 and TRBJ2-7, is DVKVTQSSRYLVKRTGEKVFLECVQDMDHENMFWYRQDPGLGLRLIYFSYDVKMKEKGDIPEGYSVSREKKERFSLILESASTNQTSMYLCASSPPGQGGTSGTYEQYFGPGTRLTVT.

The chain carries TRBV5-1 and TRBJ1-1; tentatively, D is TRBD1 (5 bases). V lost 0 bases and J lost 0, with 12 bases in between. Germline CDR1 is SGHRS and CDR2 is YFSETQ. The length of the CDR3 is 16 residues. CDR3 region: CASSLGLGAMNTEAFF. CDR3 DNA sequence: TGCGCCAGCAGCTTGGGGCTCGGGGCCATGAACACTGAAGCTTTCTTT. Based on the CDR3 plus reference TRBV5-1 and TRBJ1-1, the full variable domain is KAGVTQTPRYLIKTRGQQVTLSCSPISGHRSVSWYQQTPGQGLQFLFEYFSETQRNKGNFPGRFSGRQFSNSRSEMNVSTLELGDSALYLCASSLGLGAMNTEAFFGQGTRLTVV.

On this clone: This likely stems from a read error, as it lies one base from a far larger clone. This sample also contains other DNA sequences that code for the same CDR3. V gene TRBV15 combines with J gene TRBJ2-5; TRBD2 might be the D (7 bases). The DNA end is a closer match to TRBJ2-7, so the J assignment may be wrong. CDR1 is LNHNV, CDR2 YYDKDF, per germline (reference sequence). There are 16 residues in the CDR3. CDR3 region: CATSLQMRGPPYEQYF. The CDR3 region has the DNA TGTGCCACAAGCTTGCAAATGCGGGGGCCACCCTACGAGCAGTACTTC.

The V call is TRBV23-1, the J call TRBJ1-1, with 7 bases fitting TRBD1. Being an ORF, TRBV23-1 has a function that is uncertain. The J segment lost 6 bases and the V segment lost 0 bases, leaving 4 bases of the junction unmatched. The CDR3 covers 14 residues. The CDR3 bases are TGCGCCAGCAGTCAATCGAGGGGGCTGGCTGAAGCTTTCTTT. It specifies CASSQSRGLAEAFF.

V is TRBV10-1 and J is TRBJ2-7; 11 positions match TRBD2. Germline CDR1 and CDR2: WNHNN and SYGVQD (reference sequence). The V gene end was trimmed by 10 bases and the J gene end by 9 bases; junction bases not matched to a gene: 11. This CDR3 region has 13 residues. This CDR3 reads CATSTSGTVWQYF. DNA for the CDR3: TGCGCCACCTCGACTAGCGGGACAGTCTGGCAGTACTTC.

V gene TRBV5-1 combines with J gene TRBJ2-7; 10 nucleotides match TRBD2. The CDR3 runs 15 residues. Germline V gene lookup returns CDR1 SGHRS and CDR2 YFSETQ. The junction had 5 bases not matched to a gene; V was cut back by 5 bases and J by 0 bases. The CDR3 coding sequence is TGCGCCAGCAGATCTAGCGGGAGTAACTCCTACGAGCAGTACTTC. Translating it yields CASRSSGSNSYEQYF.

J is TRBJ1-2 and V is TRBV6-6; weak D call: TRBD1 (5 bases). Trimming pared 6 bases from V and 2 bases from J, leaving 10 bases between. The length of the CDR3 is 13 residues. The germline V gene has CDR1 MNHNY and CDR2 SVGAGI (reference sequence). CDR3 region: CASSGTENYGYTF. CDR3 coding DNA: TGTGCCAGCAGCGGGACTGAGAACTATGGCTACACCTTC.

This clone was seen a handful of times. The chain recombines TRBV6-1 with TRBJ1-1, with D perhaps matching TRBD1 (6 bases). The CDR3 contains 15 residues. In germline, CDR1 is MNHNS, CDR2 SASEGT. V was shortened by 2 bases and J by 7 bases, with 17 bases between the two germline ends. The CDR3 region has the DNA TGTGCCAGCAGTGAAACGGAGGGGGACGCGGGTGAAGCTTTCTTT. It translates to CASSETEGDAGEAFF.

As regards this clone: This sequence is one base from a far larger clone and is likely a read error. The chain couples TRBV28 to TRBJ2-5; D is uncertain. The CDR3 length is 13 residues. In germline, CDR1 is MDHEN, CDR2 SYDVKM. The CDR3 region has the DNA TGTGCCAGCGGTTTATCAGGTCGGGAGACCCAGTACTTC. Translating gives CASGLSGRETQYF.

The gene calls are TRBV7-3 and TRBJ2-3, with TRBD1 identical over 7 bases. The trim removed 5 bases at V and 0 bases at J, leaving 2 bases unmatched. The CDR3 covers 14 residues. Germline CDR1 is SGHTA and CDR2 is FQGTGA. The CDR3 loop reads CASSRTGSTDTQYF. In nucleotides, the CDR3 is TGTGCCAGCAGCAGGACAGGAAGCACAGATACGCAGTATTTT.

This clone was picked up a small number of times. This is likely an artifact of a read error, given a far larger clone one base away. Other DNA sequences of this sample code for an identical CDR3. The chain couples TRBV6-1 to TRBJ2-2; D tentatively reads TRBD1 or TRBD2 (6 bases each). The V gene's germline CDR1 is MNHNS and CDR2 SASEGT. V lost 7 bases, J lost 3 bases, and 15 bases lay in between. The CDR3 runs to 15 residues. CDR3 residues: CASTPGDTHTGELFF. DNA of the CDR3: TGTGCCAGCACCCCGGGGGACACCCACACCGGGGAGCTGTTTTTT.

The chain combines TRBV4-1 with TRBJ2-1; D is uncertain. V was cut by 0 bases and J by 0 bases, with 6 bases left in between. From germline, CDR1 is MGHRA and CDR2 YSYEKL. The CDR3 consists of 15 residues. CDR3 region: CASSQDEASYNEQFF. The CDR3 nucleotides are TGCGCCAGCAGCCAAGATGAGGCCTCCTACAATGAGCAGTTCTTC.

CDR3 region: CASSVSRDKKDGYTF. The CDR3 nucleotides read TGTGCCAGCAGTGTATCCCGGGATAAGAAAGATGGCTACACCTTC. The rearrangement joins TRBV2 to TRBJ1-2; D is unresolved. This CDR3 is built from 15 residues. V was cut by 4 bases and J by 6 bases, with 18 bases left in between. Germline CDR1 SNHLY, CDR2 FYNNEI.

The chain joins TRBV2 to TRBJ2-2; 12 bases are shared with TRBD2. CDR1 and CDR2 (germline): SNHLY, FYNNEI. V shed 6 bases and J 10 bases; nucleotides not matched to a gene: 9. The CDR3 is made up of 15 amino acids. CDR3 coding DNA: TGTGCCAGCAGCCGCCTACGGACTAGCGGGATGGAGCTGTTTTTT. This sequence encodes CASSRLRTSGMELFF.